This TCR beta chain derives from a study of T cells in Graves' hyperthyroidism and ophthalmopathy. On the study more broadly: Peripheral blood collection took place at initial diagnosis, before any treatment. Overall study findings and caveats: Blood also carried most thyroid clonotypes expanded above 0.001.

The TCR beta CDR3 regions underwent amplification using RNA transcripts as the source. First-round RT-PCR targeting the TCR CDR3 was performed with the HTBI primer set. MiXCR, run by TCRdb on the multiplex PCR reads, gives a single entry per CDR3 protein. The sample lists about 560,000 distinct CDR3 sequences, 16% occurring once. Regarding this clonotype: Its antigen is unidentified.

Trimming left V 1 base short and J 0 bases short, with 19 bases between. Germline CDR1 reads SEHNR; CDR2 reads FQNEAQ (reference sequence). The CDR3 runs 20 residues. The specimen sequenced was blood. This clonotype originated in a woman between 18 and 29 years old with Graves' hyperthyroidism. V and J are TRBV7-9 and TRBJ2-6; D perhaps matches TRBD2 (7 bases). CDR3 residues: CASSLGGGGQKSSGANVLTF. The CDR3 bases are TGTGCCAGCAGCTTAGGGGGGGGAGGACAGAAGAGCTCTGGGGCCAACGTCCTGACTTTC.